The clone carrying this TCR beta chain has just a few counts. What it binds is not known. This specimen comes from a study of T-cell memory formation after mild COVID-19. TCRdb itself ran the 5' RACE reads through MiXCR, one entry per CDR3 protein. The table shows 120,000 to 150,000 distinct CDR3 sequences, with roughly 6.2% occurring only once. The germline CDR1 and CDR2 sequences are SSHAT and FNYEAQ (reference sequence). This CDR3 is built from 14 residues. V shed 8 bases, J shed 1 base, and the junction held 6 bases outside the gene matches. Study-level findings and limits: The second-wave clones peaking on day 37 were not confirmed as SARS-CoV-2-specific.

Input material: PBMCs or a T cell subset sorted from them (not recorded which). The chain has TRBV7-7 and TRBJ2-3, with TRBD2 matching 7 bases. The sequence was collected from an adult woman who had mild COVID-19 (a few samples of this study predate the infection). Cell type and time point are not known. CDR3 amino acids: CASGRGEGTDTQYF. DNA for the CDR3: TGTGCCAGCGGCCGGGGGGAGGGCACAGATACGCAGTATTTT.